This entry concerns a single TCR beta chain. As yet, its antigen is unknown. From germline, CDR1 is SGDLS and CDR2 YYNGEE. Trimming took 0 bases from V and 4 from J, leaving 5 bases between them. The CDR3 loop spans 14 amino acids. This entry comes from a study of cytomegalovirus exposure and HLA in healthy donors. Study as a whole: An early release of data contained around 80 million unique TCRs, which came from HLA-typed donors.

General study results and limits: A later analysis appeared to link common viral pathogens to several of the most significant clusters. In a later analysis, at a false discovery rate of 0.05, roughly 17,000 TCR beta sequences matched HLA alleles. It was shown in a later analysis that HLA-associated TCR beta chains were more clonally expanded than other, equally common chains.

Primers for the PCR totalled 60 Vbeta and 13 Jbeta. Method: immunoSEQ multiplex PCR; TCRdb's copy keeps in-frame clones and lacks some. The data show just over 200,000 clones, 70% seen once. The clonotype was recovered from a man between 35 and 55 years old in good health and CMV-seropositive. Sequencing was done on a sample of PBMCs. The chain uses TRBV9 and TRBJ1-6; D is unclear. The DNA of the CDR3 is TGTGCCAGCAGCGTAGGGCAGTATAATTCACCCCTCCACTTT. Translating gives CASSVGQYNSPLHF. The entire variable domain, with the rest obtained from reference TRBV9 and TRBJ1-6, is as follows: DSGVTQTPKHLITATGQRVTLRCSPRSGDLSVYWYQQSLDQGLQFLIQYYNGEERAKGNILERFSAQQFPDLHSELNLSSLELGDSALYFCASSVGQYNSPLHFGNGTRLTVT.